These 10 T cell receptor beta chains were all obtained from the same sample, sequenced in a study of T cell repertoires in cytomegalovirus infection. These receptors' targets are unknown. MiXCR, applied by TCRdb to the reads, yields one record per CDR3 protein. Of approximately 100,000 distinct CDR3 sequences in the sample, around 29% were seen once. Specimen: CD8+ T cells from cultured PBMCs, collected from culture after CMV antigen stimulation. The receptors were sampled from a human donor in good health (CMV status not recorded). Some clones in this sample may be carry-over from other donors' samples.

The chain employs TRBV11-1 and TRBJ1-1; D remains ambiguous. V dropped 1 base and J dropped 6 bases, with 15 bases sitting between them. CDR3 size: 15 residues. The V gene's germline CDR1 is SGHAT and CDR2 FQDESV (reference sequence). CDR3 sequence reads: CASSLGPLIEPEAFF. The CDR3 DNA follows: TGTGCCAGCAGCTTAGGACCTCTCATTGAACCTGAAGCTTTCTTT.

The chain couples TRBV20-1 to TRBJ2-1; TRBD2 matches 9 bases. The germline V gene encodes CDR1 DFQATT and CDR2 SNEGSKA (reference sequence). The V and J ends lost 0 bases and 7 bases, in that order; junction bases with no gene match: 7. The CDR3 is made up of 15 amino acids. The chain's CDR3 is CSARELLAGTNEQFF. In nucleotides, the CDR3 is TGCAGTGCTAGAGAACTACTAGCGGGTACGAATGAGCAGTTCTTC.

This clonotype was counted a few times. This chain joins TRBV7-6 and TRBJ1-5, with D perhaps matching TRBD1 (5 bases). There are 13 residues in the CDR3. CDR1 is SGHVS, CDR2 FNYEAQ, per germline. Deletions cut 5 bases from V and 6 bases from J, with 11 bases between. The CDR3 sequence is CASSLRDGQPQHF. The CDR3 nucleotides read TGTGCCAGCAGCCTGCGGGACGGTCAGCCCCAGCATTTT.

This clonotype occurred a few times. The chain carries TRBV20-1 and TRBJ2-1, with 11 bases that match TRBD2. Germline trimming cut 6 bases from V and 6 bases from J; bases unmatched to any gene: 13. Germline assignment: CDR1 DFQATT and CDR2 SNEGSKA (reference sequence). The CDR3 runs 16 residues. CDR3 DNA sequence: TGCAGTGCCCGAGCCTTAGGTAGCGGGGGGGGCAATGAGCAGTTCTTC. Translating gives CSARALGSGGGNEQFF.

This clonotype was seen repeatedly, ten times or more. The rearrangement joins TRBV30 to TRBJ1-1, with D possibly matching TRBD1 (6 bases). CDR1 GTSNPN and CDR2 SVGIG come from the germline V gene (reference sequence). Trimming took 1 base from V and 4 from J, leaving 10 bases between them. CDR3 length: 13 amino acids. The CDR3 sequence is CAWSAQGFTEAFF. In DNA, the CDR3 is TGTGCCTGGAGTGCGCAGGGGTTCACTGAAGCTTTCTTT. The full variable domain, rest sourced from reference TRBV30 and TRBJ1-1, is SQTIHQWPATLVQPVGSPLSLECTVEGTSNPNLYWYRQAAGRGLQLLFYSVGIGQISSEVPQNLSASRPQDRQFILSSKKLLLSDSGFYLCAWSAQGFTEAFFGQGTRLTVV.

Notes on this clonotype: A much larger clone sits a single nucleotide away, making a read error possible. The chain links TRBV7-2 to TRBJ2-1; 7 positions match TRBD1. The V and J ends lost 5 bases and 3 bases, in that order; junction bases with no gene match: 7. Germline-derived CDR1 and CDR2 are SGHTA and FQGNSA. The CDR3 is 15 residues long. The CDR3 protein is CASSLRQGFYNEQFF. The CDR3 DNA sequence: TGTGCCAGCAGCCTTAGACAGGGATTCTACAATGAGCAGTTCTTC.

This clonotype was seen more than once but under ten times. This chain uses TRBV27 with TRBJ2-7; 10 nucleotides align to TRBD2. The CDR3 is 15 amino acids. The J segment lost 5 bases and the V segment lost 3 bases, leaving 7 bases of the junction unmatched. Germline V gene data show CDR1 as MNHEY and CDR2 as SMNVEV (reference sequence). In nucleotides, the CDR3 is TGTGCCAGCAGTTTCCCCGGGACTAGCGTTAACGAGCAGTACTTC. The encoded protein is CASSFPGTSVNEQYF.

The V and J genes are TRBV14 and TRBJ2-7; D gene unclear. CDR3 length equals 14 residues. The V and J ends lost 4 bases and 7 bases respectively, with 17 bases between them. Germline CDR1 SGHDN, CDR2 FVKESK. CDR3 in amino acids: CASSLTTNSLEQYF. The CDR3 nucleotides read TGTGCCAGCAGCCTAACGACGAACAGCCTGGAGCAGTACTTC.

This chain links TRBV12-3 or TRBV12-4 with TRBJ1-1; no firm D call. V was pared by 5 bases and J by 2 bases, with 12 bases between. CDR3 length: 14 amino acids. In nucleotides, the CDR3 is TGTGCCAGCAGTGACGGACTGTTTAACACTGAAGCTTTCTTT. Translation: CASSDGLFNTEAFF.

This chain joins TRBV27 and TRBJ2-3; the D gene could be TRBD1 or TRBD2 (6 bases each). CDR3 length equals 13 residues. Germline V gene sequence: CDR1 MNHEY, CDR2 SMNVEV (reference sequence). Deletions cut 6 bases from V and 5 bases from J, with 12 bases between. Written as DNA, the CDR3 is TGTGCCAGCAGCCGTCGGGGGCTAGATACGCAGTATTTT. It codes for CASSRRGLDTQYF.